The 24 T cell receptor beta chains below all came from one sample that was sequenced in a study of human T cells and chemical hapten exposure. TCRdb used MiXCR to reprocess the RACE reads, holding one entry per CDR3 protein. The sample has over 80,000 distinct CDR3 sequences; about a tenth are singletons. Time point reported: patch test 3, about 24 weeks after DPC sensitization. Treatment noted: therapeutic diphenylcyclopropenone sensitization with weekly scalp DPC. The sequenced sample was whole blood, obtained in connection with sensitization to the hapten diphenylcyclopropenone (DPC). All receptors derive from a woman between 25 and 40 years old with alopecia areata. Some clones in this sample may be carry-over from other donors' samples.

This chain links TRBV28 with TRBJ1-4, with D perhaps matching TRBD1 (5 bases). CDR1 and CDR2 from the germline V gene are MDHEN and SYDVKM. The length of the CDR3 is 14 residues. V gave up 2 bases and J gave up 3 bases, with 7 bases separating them. The CDR3 protein is CASSLRDPNEKLFF. Written as DNA, the CDR3 is TGTGCCAGCAGTTTAAGGGACCCTAATGAAAAACTGTTTTTT.

This clonotype occurred many times. The rearrangement uses TRBV4-1 and TRBJ2-1; D unclear. The V gene lost 2 bases and the J gene lost 6 bases, with 11 bases spanning the gap. The germline gives CDR1 MGHRA, CDR2 YSYEKL. The CDR3 is made up of 14 amino acids. DNA of the CDR3: TGCGCCAGCAGCCAAATAGGCTCGGGCAATGAGCAGTTCTTC. This codes for CASSQIGSGNEQFF.

This clonotype was seen a handful of times. The rearrangement links TRBV4-2 to TRBJ2-2, with TRBD1 matching 8 bases. J was trimmed by 7 bases and V by 2 bases; bases with no gene match: 12. The CDR3 consists of 17 residues. Looked up from germline, CDR1 is LGHNA and CDR2 is YNFKEQ. CDR3 in amino acids: CASSQNQGQGLFGELFF. CDR3 nucleotides: TGTGCCAGCAGCCAAAACCAAGGACAGGGTCTGTTCGGGGAGCTGTTTTTT.

Many counts were recorded for this clonotype. The chain carries TRBV12-2 and TRBJ2-7; the table's D call TRBD1 went unverified against the DNA. TRBV12-2 is a listed pseudogene. This CDR3 is built from 18 residues. The CDR3, as DNA: TGTGCAAGTCGCCTACCCCCAACGACAGGTACCTTCTTCTACGAGCAGTACGTC. It yields the protein CASRLPPTTGTFFYEQYV.

The chain is built from TRBV6-1 and TRBJ2-1, with TRBD1 matching 9 bases. The CDR3 has 15 residues. CDR1 is MNHNS and CDR2 is SASEGT in the germline V gene. After removal of 6 bases from V and 7 bases from J, the junction contained 10 bases not matched to a gene. CDR3 residues: CASRSGGTGTNEQFF. The CDR3 region has the DNA TGTGCCAGCAGATCAGGGGGGACAGGGACGAATGAGCAGTTCTTC.

This clonotype was seen many times. V usage is TRBV29-1 and J usage is TRBJ2-7, with 7 bases aligning to TRBD2. The CDR3 has 12 amino acids. Germline V gene sequence: CDR1 SQVTM, CDR2 ANQGSEA. V shed 7 bases and J 0 bases; nucleotides not matched to a gene: 3. CDR3 amino acids: CSGAGRSYEQYV. For the CDR3, the DNA is TGCAGCGGAGCGGGGCGCTCCTACGAGCAGTACGTC.

This clonotype was seen at least ten times. This chain connects TRBV7-9 to TRBJ2-5, with D unclear. With 3 bases removed from V and 1 base from J, the gap between germline ends came to 9 bases. This CDR3 is 14 amino acids long. Looked up from germline, CDR1 is SEHNR and CDR2 is FQNEAQ (reference sequence). This chain's CDR3 is CASSFSSIQETQYF. The CDR3 nucleotides are TGTGCCAGCAGCTTTTCCAGTATCCAAGAGACCCAGTACTTC.

This clonotype occurred many times. The chain links TRBV20-1 to TRBJ2-1; TRBD2 might be the D (6 bases). Germline CDR1 reads DFQATT; CDR2 reads SNEGSKA (reference sequence). The CDR3 runs 14 residues. The ends were cut back, 1 base at V and 5 bases at J, with 12 bases in the middle. As DNA, the CDR3 is TGCAGTGCTAGAGTCGGCGGGATTCACAATGAGCAGTTCTTC. Amino acid sequence: CSARVGGIHNEQFF.

This clonotype showed up many times. This chain connects TRBV19 to TRBJ2-2; D is ambiguous. The CDR3 has 15 residues. Germline assignment: CDR1 LNHDA and CDR2 SQIVND (reference sequence). V shed 7 bases and J shed 0 bases, with 12 bases lying between them. CDR3 nucleotide sequence: TGTGCCAGTAAGGGTATGCAAGCGAACACCGGGGAGCTGTTTTTT. This sequence encodes CASKGMQANTGELFF.

Only a few counts were recorded for this clonotype. The V and J genes are TRBV7-8 and TRBJ1-6, with D maybe TRBD1 (5 bases). Germline assignment: CDR1 SGHVS and CDR2 FQNEAQ. The germline V and J ends were trimmed by 2 bases and 5 bases, with 13 bases remaining between them. This CDR3 has 16 amino acids. The CDR3 nucleotides read TGTGCCAGCAGCTTACTGGGGAGGGGAGATAATTCACCCCTCCACTTT. This sequence encodes CASSLLGRGDNSPLHF. Supplemented by reference TRBV7-8 and TRBJ1-6, the full variable domain reads GAGVSQSPRYKVAKRGQDVALRCDPISGHVSLFWYQQALGQGPEFLTYFQNEAQLDKSGLPSDRFFAERPEGSVSTLKIQRTQQEDSAVYLCASSLLGRGDNSPLHFGNGTRLTVT.

The chain is built from TRBV2 and TRBJ2-3, with 8 positions matching TRBD1. Germline CDR1 reads SNHLY; CDR2 reads FYNNEI. V was clipped by 8 bases and J by 3 bases; unmatched bases: 7. The CDR3 extends over 14 amino acids. The DNA for the CDR3 is TGTGCCAGCGCAGGGACAGGAGGAACAGATACGCAGTATTTT. It yields the protein CASAGTGGTDTQYF.

There are many counts of this clonotype. V usage is TRBV11-2 and J usage is TRBJ1-2, with no clear D. The CDR3 consists of 13 residues. V was cut by 5 bases and J by 2 bases, with 9 bases left in between. Germline-derived CDR1 and CDR2 are SGHAT and FQNNGV. The DNA for the CDR3 is TGTGCCAGCAGCCCGGACGGAAACTATGGCTACACCTTC. Amino acid sequence: CASSPDGNYGYTF.

This clonotype was counted between two and nine times. J is TRBJ1-1 and V is TRBV2; weak D call: TRBD1 (6 bases). V lost 6 bases, J lost 2 bases, and 13 bases lay in between. Germline loops: CDR1 SNHLY, CDR2 FYNNEI. The CDR3 contains 14 residues. The CDR3 protein is CASRVRTVNTEAFF. In DNA, the CDR3 is TGTGCCAGCAGAGTTCGGACAGTAAACACTGAAGCTTTCTTT.

This clonotype was seen only a few times. J is TRBJ2-1 and V is TRBV6-1; D remains unclear. Per germline, CDR1 MNHNS and CDR2 SASEGT. This CDR3 has 15 amino acids. V was cut by 7 bases and J by 0 bases, with 13 bases left in between. DNA of the CDR3: TGTGCCAGCAAGCAAGGGTTATCCTCCTACAATGAGCAGTTCTTC. Its protein product is CASKQGLSSYNEQFF.

At least ten counts were recorded for this clonotype. The chain links TRBV10-3 to TRBJ2-7; D not resolved. V shed 8 bases and J shed 3 bases, with 14 bases lying between them. Germline-derived CDR1 and CDR2 are ENHRY and SYGVKD. This CDR3 comprises 13 residues. In DNA form, the CDR3 reads TGTGCCATCCATGCTTATACGGACTACGAGCAGTACGTC. It yields the protein CAIHAYTDYEQYV.

This clonotype was observed a handful of times. The rearrangement joins TRBV5-4 to TRBJ2-2; D is unresolved. The CDR3 has 15 amino acids. CDR1 SGHNT and CDR2 YYREEE come from the germline V gene (reference sequence). V was shortened by 1 base and J by 1 base, with 8 bases between the two germline ends. The CDR3 sequence is CASSLSVENTGELFF. For the CDR3, the DNA is TGTGCCAGCAGCTTGAGCGTGGAGAACACCGGGGAGCTGTTTTTT. The full variable domain, its missing parts supplied by reference TRBV5-4 and TRBJ2-2, is ETGVTQSPTHLIKTRGQQVTLRCSSQSGHNTVSWYQQALGQGPQFIFQYYREEENGRGNFPPRFSGLQFPNYSSELNVNALELDDSALYLCASSLSVENTGELFFGEGSRLTVL.

This clonotype has a handful of counts. V is TRBV6-5 and J is TRBJ2-2; D is unresolved. Germline values: CDR1 MNHEY, CDR2 SVGAGI. V was pared by 5 bases and J by 7 bases, with 17 bases between. The CDR3 is 15 amino acids. Written as DNA, the CDR3 is TGTGCCAGCAGTCGAACCCTCCAGGTCGGCGGGGAGCTGTTTTTT. Its protein product is CASSRTLQVGGELFF.

This clonotype was counted many times. This chain uses TRBV5-4 with TRBJ2-2; D is unclear. The germline V and J ends were trimmed by 0 bases and 6 bases, with 9 bases remaining between them. Germline-derived CDR1 and CDR2 are SGHNT and YYREEE (reference sequence). The CDR3 has 14 residues. The CDR3 DNA reads as TGTGCCAGCAGCTTGGGGGTTGGGGCCGGGGAGCTGTTTTTT. It specifies CASSLGVGAGELFF.

This clonotype came up many times. V gene TRBV7-9 combines with J gene TRBJ1-2; 8 nucleotides align to TRBD1. After removal of 6 bases from V and 6 bases from J, the junction contained 12 bases not matched to a gene. This CDR3 comprises 15 residues. CDR1 and CDR2 from the germline V gene are SEHNR and FQNEAQ (reference sequence). CDR3 sequence (DNA): TGTGCCAGCAGTTCCCTGGTCAGGGGGCTAGATGGCTACACCTTC. It specifies CASSSLVRGLDGYTF.

This clonotype was picked up many times. The chain combines TRBV6-2 or TRBV6-3 with TRBJ2-7; D gene unclear. Germline lookup yields CDR1 MNHEY and CDR2 SVGEGT. The CDR3 contains 15 residues. With 7 bases removed from V and 3 bases from J, the gap between germline ends came to 19 bases. CDR3 bases: TGTGCCAGCAACCACCACCGGGCTGCTGGCTACGAGCAGTACTTC. Its translation is CASNHHRAAGYEQYF.

This clonotype appeared a single time. V is TRBV19 and J is TRBJ2-7, with 12 bases that match TRBD2. The CDR3 totals 15 residues. Germline V CDR1 and CDR2: LNHDA, SQIVND (reference sequence). V shed 3 bases and J 5 bases; nucleotides not matched to a gene: 5. The CDR3 loop is CASSMTSGRYHEQYF. CDR3 nucleotides: TGTGCCAGTAGTATGACTAGCGGGAGATATCACGAGCAGTACTTC.

This clonotype was observed many times. The chain carries TRBV15 and TRBJ1-1; D is undetermined. This CDR3 comprises 16 residues. Germline CDR1 is LNHNV and CDR2 is YYDKDF (reference sequence). V was cut by 1 base and J by 0 bases, with 12 bases left in between. The CDR3 spells CATSRGGGYMNTEAFF. The DNA for the CDR3 is TGTGCCACCAGCAGAGGGGGAGGGTATATGAACACTGAAGCTTTCTTT. Full variable domain (outside the CDR3, taken from reference TRBV15 and TRBJ1-1): DAMVIQNPRYQVTQFGKPVTLSCSQTLNHNVMYWYQQKSSQAPKLLFHYYDKDFNNEADTPDNFQSRRPNTSFCFLDIRSPGLGDTAMYLCATSRGGGYMNTEAFFGQGTRLTVV.

The chain is built from TRBV28 and TRBJ2-7; tentatively, D is TRBD1 (6 bases). The V end lost 11 bases, the J end lost 4 bases, and 15 bases lay between the germline ends. The CDR3 covers 12 residues. Looked up from germline, CDR1 is MDHEN and CDR2 is SYDVKM. CDR3: CASRGFGYEQYV. CDR3 sequence (DNA): TGTGCCTCTAGGGGGTTCGGGTACGAGCAGTACGTC.

Ten or more counts support this clonotype. The chain links TRBV3-1 to TRBJ2-1; D unclear. CDR1 LGHDT and CDR2 YNNKEL come from the germline V gene (reference sequence). V lost 2 bases and J lost 8, with 7 bases in between. The CDR3 runs to 12 residues. The CDR3 reads CASSQLGDEQFF. In DNA form, the CDR3 reads TGTGCCAGCAGCCAACTAGGCGATGAGCAGTTCTTC.